This T cell receptor beta chain was recorded in a study of T cells in tumors after PD-1 blockade. Whole-study context: Treatment was either pembrolizumab 200 mg every 3 weeks or cemiplimab 350 mg every 2 weeks. Mean per blood sample: roughly 100,000 templates (about 23,000-257,772), some 40,000 unique clonotypes.

Produced via immunoSEQ multiplex PCR; TCRdb's table is partial and in-frame only. The sample gives 35,000 or so clones, roughly 78% of which show up once; under 50% is in the top ten. Whole-study results and caveats: Approximately 41% of tumor TCR clonotypes were also found in blood.

Input was roughly 616 ng to 6,500 ng of genomic DNA from tumor or blood. Notes on this clone: Its antigen remains unknown. At the DNA level, this CDR3 is encoded by other sequences in the same sample as well.

Deletions cut 4 bases from V and 5 bases from J, with 8 bases between. Looked up from germline, CDR1 is SQVTM and CDR2 is ANQGSEA. The CDR3 contains 11 residues. The TCR was taken from a human donor with basal cell carcinoma. V gene TRBV29-1 combines with J gene TRBJ2-5; D tentatively fits TRBD1 or TRBD2 (6 bases each). Sequencing used PBMCs, obtained before anti-PD-1 treatment. CDR3 sequence reads: CSVVGGETQYF. The DNA for the CDR3 is TGCAGCGTTGTAGGGGGGGAGACCCAGTACTTC.